The clone carrying this T cell receptor beta chain was found a few times. The sample comes from a study of blood T cell repertoires in COVID-19. In the study overall: Acute and convalescent COVID-19 samples came from the United States, Italy and Spain. The analysed material was cDNA or gDNA that came from T cells, B-cell-depleted T cells, or PBMCs.

The CDR3 has 16 residues. V shed 4 bases and J 4 bases; nucleotides not matched to a gene: 6. In germline, CDR1 is MDHEN, CDR2 SYDVKM. Per the original methods: Estimates of nucleated cell counts were drawn from the amplification of reference gene primers. Data came from immunoSEQ multiplex PCR; TCRdb stores just in-frame clones and leaves some out. D and trimming were read from the DNA, whereas the V and J calls and clone size are those reported in that table. The sample lists hundreds of thousands of clones; about 80% were seen once. The chain recombines TRBV28 with TRBJ2-2, with 10 bases aligning to TRBD1. Sequenced input: peripheral blood. The sequence came from a human donor in a cohort sampled during active COVID-19. CDR3 sequence (DNA): TGTGCCAGCAGTTGGAGCCGGGACAGGGGCACCGGGGAGCTGTTTTTT. The encoded protein is CASSWSRDRGTGELFF.